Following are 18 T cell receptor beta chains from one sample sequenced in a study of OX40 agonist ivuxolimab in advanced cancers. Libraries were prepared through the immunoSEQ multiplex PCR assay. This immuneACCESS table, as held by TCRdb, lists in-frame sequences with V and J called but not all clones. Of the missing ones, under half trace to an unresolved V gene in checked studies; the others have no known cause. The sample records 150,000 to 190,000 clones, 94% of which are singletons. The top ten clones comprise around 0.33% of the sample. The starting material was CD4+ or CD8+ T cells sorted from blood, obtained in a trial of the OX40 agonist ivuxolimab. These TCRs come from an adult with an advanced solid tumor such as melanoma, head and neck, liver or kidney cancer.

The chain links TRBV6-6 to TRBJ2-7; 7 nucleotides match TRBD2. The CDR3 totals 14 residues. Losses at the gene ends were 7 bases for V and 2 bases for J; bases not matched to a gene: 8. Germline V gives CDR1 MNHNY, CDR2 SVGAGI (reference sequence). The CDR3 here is CASTPWGGTYEQYF. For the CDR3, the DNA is TGTGCCAGCACCCCGTGGGGGGGTACCTACGAGCAGTACTTC.

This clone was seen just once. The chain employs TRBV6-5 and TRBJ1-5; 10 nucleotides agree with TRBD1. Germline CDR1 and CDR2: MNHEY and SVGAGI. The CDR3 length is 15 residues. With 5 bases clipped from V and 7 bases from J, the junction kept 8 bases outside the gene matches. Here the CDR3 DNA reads TGTGCCAGCAGTCATGGGACAGGGGCGGGCCAGCCCCAGCATTTT. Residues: CASSHGTGAGQPQHF.

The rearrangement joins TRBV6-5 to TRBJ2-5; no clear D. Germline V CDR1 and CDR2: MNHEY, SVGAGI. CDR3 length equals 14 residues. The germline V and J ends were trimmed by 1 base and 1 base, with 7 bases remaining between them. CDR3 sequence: CASSYWAGQETQYF. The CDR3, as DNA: TGTGCCAGCAGTTACTGGGCAGGCCAAGAGACCCAGTACTTC.

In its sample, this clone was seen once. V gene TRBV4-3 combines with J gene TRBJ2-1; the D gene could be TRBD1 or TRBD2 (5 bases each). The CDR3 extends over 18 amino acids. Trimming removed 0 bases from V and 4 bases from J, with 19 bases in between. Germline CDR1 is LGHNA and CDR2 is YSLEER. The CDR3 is CASSQEKGIAGLYNEQFF. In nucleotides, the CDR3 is TGCGCCAGCAGCCAAGAAAAGGGGATCGCGGGCCTATACAATGAGCAGTTCTTC.

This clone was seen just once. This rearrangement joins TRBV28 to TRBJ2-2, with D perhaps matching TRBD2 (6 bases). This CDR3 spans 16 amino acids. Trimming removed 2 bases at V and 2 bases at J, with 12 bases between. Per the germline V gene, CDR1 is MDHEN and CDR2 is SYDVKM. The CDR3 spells CASSLGGAKNTGELFF. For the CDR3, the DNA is TGTGCCAGCAGTTTAGGCGGGGCCAAAAACACCGGGGAGCTGTTTTTT.

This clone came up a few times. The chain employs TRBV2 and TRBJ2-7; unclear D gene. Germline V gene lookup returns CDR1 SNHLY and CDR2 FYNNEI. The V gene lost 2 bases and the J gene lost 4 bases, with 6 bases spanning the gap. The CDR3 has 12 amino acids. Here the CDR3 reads CASSESAYEQYF. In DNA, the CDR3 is TGTGCCAGCAGTGAATCTGCTTACGAGCAGTACTTC.

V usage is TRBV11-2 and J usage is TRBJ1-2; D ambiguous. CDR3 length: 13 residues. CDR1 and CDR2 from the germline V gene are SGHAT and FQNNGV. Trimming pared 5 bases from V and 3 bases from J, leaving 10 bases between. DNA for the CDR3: TGTGCCAGCAGCCCGGAGAGAGACTATGGCTACACCTTC. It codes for CASSPERDYGYTF. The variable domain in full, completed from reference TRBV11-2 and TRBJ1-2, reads EAGVAQSPRYKIIEKRQSVAFWCNPISGHATLYWYQQILGQGPKLLIQFQNNGVVDDSQLPKDRFSAERLKGVDSTLKIQPAKLEDSAVYLCASSPERDYGYTFGSGTRLTVV.

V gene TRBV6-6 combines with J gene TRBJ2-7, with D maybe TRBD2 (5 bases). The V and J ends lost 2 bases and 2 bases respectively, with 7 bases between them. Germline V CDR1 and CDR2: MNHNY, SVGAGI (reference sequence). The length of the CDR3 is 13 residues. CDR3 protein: CASSYDGTYEQYF. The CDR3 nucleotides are TGTGCCAGCAGTTACGACGGGACCTACGAGCAGTACTTC.

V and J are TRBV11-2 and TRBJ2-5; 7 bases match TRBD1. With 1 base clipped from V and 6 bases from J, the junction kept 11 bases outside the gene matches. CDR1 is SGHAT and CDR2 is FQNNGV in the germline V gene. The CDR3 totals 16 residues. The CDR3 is CASSLAGQAMGKTQYF. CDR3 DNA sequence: TGTGCCAGCAGCTTAGCCGGACAGGCGATGGGGAAGACCCAGTACTTC.

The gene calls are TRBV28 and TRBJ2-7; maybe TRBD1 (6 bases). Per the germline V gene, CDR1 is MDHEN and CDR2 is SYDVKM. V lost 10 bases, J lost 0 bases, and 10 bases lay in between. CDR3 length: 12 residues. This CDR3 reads CATWDTSYEQYF. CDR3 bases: TGTGCCACGTGGGACACCTCCTACGAGCAGTACTTC.

The CDR3 DNA reads TGTGCCAGCACTCTTGAGGCAGCGAACACTGAAGCTTTCTTT. It translates to CASTLEAANTEAFF. The V and J genes are TRBV5-4 and TRBJ1-1, with D unresolved. This CDR3 comprises 14 residues. Germline assignment: CDR1 SGHNT and CDR2 YYREEE (reference sequence). Trimming cost V 6 bases and J 1 base, with 13 bases left between them.

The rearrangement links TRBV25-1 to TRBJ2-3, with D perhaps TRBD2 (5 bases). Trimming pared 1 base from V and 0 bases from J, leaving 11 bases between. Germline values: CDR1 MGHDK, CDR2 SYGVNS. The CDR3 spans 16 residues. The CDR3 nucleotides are TGTGCCAGCAGTGAATTTGCGAGGACTAGCACAGATACGCAGTATTTT. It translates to CASSEFARTSTDTQYF.

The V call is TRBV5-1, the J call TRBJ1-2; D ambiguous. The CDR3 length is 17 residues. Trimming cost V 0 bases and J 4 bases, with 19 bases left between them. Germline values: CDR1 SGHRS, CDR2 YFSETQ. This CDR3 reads CASSLDGNPAISYGYTF. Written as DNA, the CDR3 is TGCGCCAGCAGCTTGGATGGGAACCCGGCTATTAGCTATGGCTACACCTTC. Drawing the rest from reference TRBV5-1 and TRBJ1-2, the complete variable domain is KAGVTQTPRYLIKTRGQQVTLSCSPISGHRSVSWYQQTPGQGLQFLFEYFSETQRNKGNFPGRFSGRQFSNSRSEMNVSTLELGDSALYLCASSLDGNPAISYGYTFGSGTRLTVV.

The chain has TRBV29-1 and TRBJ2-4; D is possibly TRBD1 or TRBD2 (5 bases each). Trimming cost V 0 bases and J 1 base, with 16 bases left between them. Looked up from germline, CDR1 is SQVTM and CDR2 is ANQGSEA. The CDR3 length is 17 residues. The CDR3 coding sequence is TGCAGCGTTGAAGAGGGGACCGCAACTTGGGCCAAAAACATTCAGTACTTC. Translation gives CSVEEGTATWAKNIQYF.

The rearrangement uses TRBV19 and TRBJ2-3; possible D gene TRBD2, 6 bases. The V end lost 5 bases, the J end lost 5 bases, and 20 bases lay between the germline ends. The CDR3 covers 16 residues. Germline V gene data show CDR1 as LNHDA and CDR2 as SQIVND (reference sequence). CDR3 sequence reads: CASSPRDGGLRDTQYF. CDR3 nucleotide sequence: TGTGCCAGTAGTCCCCGTGACGGAGGGCTGAGAGATACGCAGTATTTT.

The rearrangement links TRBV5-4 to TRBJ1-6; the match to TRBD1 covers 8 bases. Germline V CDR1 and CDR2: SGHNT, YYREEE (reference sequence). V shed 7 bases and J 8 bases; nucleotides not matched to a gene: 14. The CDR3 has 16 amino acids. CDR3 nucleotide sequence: TGTGCCAGCTCTACCCCTTGGACAGGGTCGGATTCACCCCTCCACTTT. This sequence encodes CASSTPWTGSDSPLHF.

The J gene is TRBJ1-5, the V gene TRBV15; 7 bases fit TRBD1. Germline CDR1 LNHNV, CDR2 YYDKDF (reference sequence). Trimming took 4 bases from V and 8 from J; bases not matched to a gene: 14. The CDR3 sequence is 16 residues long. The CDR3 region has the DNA TGTGCCACCAGCACCGGGGAGGGGAGGGGGCAGAAGCCCCAGCATTTT. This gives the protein CATSTGEGRGQKPQHF.

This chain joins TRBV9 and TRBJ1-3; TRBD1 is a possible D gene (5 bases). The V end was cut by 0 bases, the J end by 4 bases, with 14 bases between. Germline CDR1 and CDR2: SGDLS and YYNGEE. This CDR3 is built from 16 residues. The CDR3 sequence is CASSVAPGLTGNTIYF. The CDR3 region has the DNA TGTGCCAGCAGCGTAGCCCCAGGGCTTACGGGAAACACCATATATTTT.